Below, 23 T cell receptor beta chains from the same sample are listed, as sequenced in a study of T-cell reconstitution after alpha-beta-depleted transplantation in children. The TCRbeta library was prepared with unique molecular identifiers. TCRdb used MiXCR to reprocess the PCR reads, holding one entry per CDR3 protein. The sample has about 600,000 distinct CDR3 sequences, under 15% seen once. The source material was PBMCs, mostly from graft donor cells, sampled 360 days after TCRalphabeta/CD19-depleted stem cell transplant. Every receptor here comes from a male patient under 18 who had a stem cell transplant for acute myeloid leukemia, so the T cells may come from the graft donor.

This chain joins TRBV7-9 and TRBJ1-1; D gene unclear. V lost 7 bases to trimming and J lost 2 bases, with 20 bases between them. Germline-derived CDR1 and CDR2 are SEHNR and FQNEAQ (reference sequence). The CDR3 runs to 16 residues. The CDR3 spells CASTPRTVGVNTEAFF. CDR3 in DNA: TGTGCCAGCACCCCTAGGACGGTGGGTGTTAACACTGAAGCTTTCTTT.

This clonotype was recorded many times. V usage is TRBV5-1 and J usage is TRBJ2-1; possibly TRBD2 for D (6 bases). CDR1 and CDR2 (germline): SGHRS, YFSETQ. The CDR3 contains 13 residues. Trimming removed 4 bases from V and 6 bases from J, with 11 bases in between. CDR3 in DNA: TGCGCCAGCAGCCCTGGGACTCTCAATGAGCAGTTCTTC. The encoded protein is CASSPGTLNEQFF.

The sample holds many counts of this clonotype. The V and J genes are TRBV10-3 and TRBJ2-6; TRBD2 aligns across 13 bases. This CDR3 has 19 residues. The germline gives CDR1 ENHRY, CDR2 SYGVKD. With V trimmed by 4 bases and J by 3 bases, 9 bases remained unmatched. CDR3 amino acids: CAISALGLAGVSGANVLTF. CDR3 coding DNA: TGTGCCATCAGTGCCTTAGGACTAGCGGGAGTAAGTGGGGCCAACGTCCTGACTTTC.

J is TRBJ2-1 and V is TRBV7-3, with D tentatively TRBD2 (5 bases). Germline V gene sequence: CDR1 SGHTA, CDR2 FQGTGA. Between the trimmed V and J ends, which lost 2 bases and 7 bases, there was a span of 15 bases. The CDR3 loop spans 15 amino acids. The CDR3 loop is CASSLWPSLLNEQFF. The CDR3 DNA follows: TGTGCCAGCAGCTTATGGCCTAGCCTCTTAAATGAGCAGTTCTTC.

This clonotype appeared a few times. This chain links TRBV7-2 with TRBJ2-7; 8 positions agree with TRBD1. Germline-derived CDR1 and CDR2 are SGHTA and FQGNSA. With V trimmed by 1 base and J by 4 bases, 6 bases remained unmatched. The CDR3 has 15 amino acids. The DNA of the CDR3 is TGTGCCAGCAGCTTAGTCGAGCAGGGGGCTTACGAGCAGTACTTC. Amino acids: CASSLVEQGAYEQYF.

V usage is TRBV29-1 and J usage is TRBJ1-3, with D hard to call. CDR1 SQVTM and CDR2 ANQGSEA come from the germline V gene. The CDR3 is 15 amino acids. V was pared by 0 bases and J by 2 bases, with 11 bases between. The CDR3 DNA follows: TGCAGCGTTGAAGATCCACAGACTCCTGGAAACACCATATATTTT. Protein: CSVEDPQTPGNTIYF.

The CDR3 protein is CASSYLTGTSRMYQETQYF. CDR3 coding DNA: TGTGCCAGCAGTTACTTAACCGGGACTAGCCGGATGTACCAAGAGACCCAGTACTTC. This chain connects TRBV6-2 or TRBV6-3 to TRBJ2-5, with 9 bases identical to TRBD2. Trimming cost V 1 base and J 0 bases; bases outside gene matches: 12. Germline-derived CDR1 and CDR2 are MNHEY and SVGEGT. The CDR3 has 19 amino acids.

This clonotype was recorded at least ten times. CDR3 sequence (DNA): TGTGCCAGCAACCTACCCACAGGGAGATCCACAGATACGCAGTATTTT. Residues: CASNLPTGRSTDTQYF. The chain is built from TRBV12-3 or TRBV12-4 and TRBJ2-3; D might be TRBD1 (6 bases). There are 16 residues in the CDR3. Trimming took off 7 bases at V and 2 bases at J, with 19 bases between the two ends.

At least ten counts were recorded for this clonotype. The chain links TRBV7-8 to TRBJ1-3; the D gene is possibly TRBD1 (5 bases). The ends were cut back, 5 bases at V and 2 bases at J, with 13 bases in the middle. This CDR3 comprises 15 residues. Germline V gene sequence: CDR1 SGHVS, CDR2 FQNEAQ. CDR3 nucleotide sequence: TGTGCCAGCAGCGTAACCGGGACTCCTGGAAACACCATATATTTT. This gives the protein CASSVTGTPGNTIYF.

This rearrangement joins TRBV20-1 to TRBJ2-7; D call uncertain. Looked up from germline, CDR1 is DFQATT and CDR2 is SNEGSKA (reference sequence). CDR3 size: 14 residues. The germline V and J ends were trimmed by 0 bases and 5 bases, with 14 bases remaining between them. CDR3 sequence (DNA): TGCAGTGCTAGAGACGGCGAGTCATTTCACGAGCAGTACTTC. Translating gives CSARDGESFHEQYF.

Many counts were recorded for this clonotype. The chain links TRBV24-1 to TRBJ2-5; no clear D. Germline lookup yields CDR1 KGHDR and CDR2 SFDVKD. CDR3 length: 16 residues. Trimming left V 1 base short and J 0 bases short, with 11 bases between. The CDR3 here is CATSDFRVPYQETQYF. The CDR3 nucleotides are TGTGCCACCAGTGATTTTCGGGTTCCGTACCAAGAGACCCAGTACTTC.

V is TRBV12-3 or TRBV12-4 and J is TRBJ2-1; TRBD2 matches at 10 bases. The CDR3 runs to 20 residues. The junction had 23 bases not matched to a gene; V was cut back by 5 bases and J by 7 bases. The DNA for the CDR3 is TGTGCCAGCAGTCCCAACGACCTCAGCGGGAGGGCCCCCCTGAGGAATGAGCAGTTCTTC. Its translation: CASSPNDLSGRAPLRNEQFF.

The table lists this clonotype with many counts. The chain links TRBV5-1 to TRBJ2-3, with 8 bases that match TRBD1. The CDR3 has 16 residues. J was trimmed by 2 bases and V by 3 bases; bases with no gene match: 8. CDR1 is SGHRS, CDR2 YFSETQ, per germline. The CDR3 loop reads CASSSPYRGNTDTQYF. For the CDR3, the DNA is TGCGCCAGCAGCTCACCGTACAGGGGGAACACAGATACGCAGTATTTT.

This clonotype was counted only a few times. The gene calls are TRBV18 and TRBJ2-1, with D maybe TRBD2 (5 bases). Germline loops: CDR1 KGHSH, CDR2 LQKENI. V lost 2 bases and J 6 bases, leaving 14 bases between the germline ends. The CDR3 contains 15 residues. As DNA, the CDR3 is TGTGCCAGCTCACCAGGGATAGCGCCTGGCAATGAGCAGTTCTTC. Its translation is CASSPGIAPGNEQFF.

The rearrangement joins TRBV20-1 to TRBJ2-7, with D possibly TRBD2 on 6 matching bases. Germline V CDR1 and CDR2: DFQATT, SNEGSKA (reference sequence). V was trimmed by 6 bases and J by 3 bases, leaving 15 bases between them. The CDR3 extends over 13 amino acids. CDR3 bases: TGCAGTGCAAGGACTACTCTCCTCTACGAGCAGTACTTC. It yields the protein CSARTTLLYEQYF.

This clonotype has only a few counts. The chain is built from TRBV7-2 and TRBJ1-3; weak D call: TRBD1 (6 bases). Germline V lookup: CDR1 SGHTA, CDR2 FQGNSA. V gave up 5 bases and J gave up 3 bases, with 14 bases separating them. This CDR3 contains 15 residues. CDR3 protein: CASSTLWGRGNTIYF. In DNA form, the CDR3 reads TGTGCCAGCAGCACTCTCTGGGGGCGTGGAAACACCATATATTTT.

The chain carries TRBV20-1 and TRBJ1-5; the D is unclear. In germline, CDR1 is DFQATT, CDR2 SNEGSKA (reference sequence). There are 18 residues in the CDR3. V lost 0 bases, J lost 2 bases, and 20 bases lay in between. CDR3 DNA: TGCAGTGCTAGAGATACTAAGGACGGGATGTTTGGCAATCAGCCCCAGCATTTT. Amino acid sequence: CSARDTKDGMFGNQPQHF.

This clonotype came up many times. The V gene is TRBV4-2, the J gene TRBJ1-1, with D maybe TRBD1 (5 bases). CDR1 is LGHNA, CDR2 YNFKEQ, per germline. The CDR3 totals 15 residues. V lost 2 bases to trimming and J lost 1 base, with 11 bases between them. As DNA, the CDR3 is TGTGCCAGCAGCCAACCAACAGGTACGAACACTGAAGCTTTCTTT. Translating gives CASSQPTGTNTEAFF.

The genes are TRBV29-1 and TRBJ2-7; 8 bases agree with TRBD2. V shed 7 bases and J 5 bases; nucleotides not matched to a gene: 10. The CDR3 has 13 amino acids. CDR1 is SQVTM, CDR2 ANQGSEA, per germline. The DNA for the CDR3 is TGCAGCGGACGTAGCGGGAATCTACACGAGCAGTACTTC. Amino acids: CSGRSGNLHEQYF.

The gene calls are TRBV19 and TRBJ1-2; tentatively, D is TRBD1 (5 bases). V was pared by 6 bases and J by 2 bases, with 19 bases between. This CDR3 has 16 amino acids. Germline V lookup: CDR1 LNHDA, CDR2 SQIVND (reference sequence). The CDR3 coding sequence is TGTGCCAGTAGCCTCACCCGAGGGAGACAGAACTATGGCTACACCTTC. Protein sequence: CASSLTRGRQNYGYTF.

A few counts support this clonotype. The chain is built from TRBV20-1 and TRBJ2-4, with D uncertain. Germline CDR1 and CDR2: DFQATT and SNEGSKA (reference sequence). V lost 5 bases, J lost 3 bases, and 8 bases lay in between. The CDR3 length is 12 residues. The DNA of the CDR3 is TGCAGTGCTGGGAAGGACAAAAACATTCAGTACTTC. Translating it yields CSAGKDKNIQYF.

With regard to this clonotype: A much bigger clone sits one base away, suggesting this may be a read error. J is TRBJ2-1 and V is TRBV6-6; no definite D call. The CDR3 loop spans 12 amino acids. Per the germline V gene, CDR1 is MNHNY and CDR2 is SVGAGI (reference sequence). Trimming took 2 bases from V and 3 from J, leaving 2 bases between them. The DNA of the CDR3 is TGTGCCAGCAGTTACGACTACAATGAGCAGTTCTTC. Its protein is CASSYDYNEQFF.

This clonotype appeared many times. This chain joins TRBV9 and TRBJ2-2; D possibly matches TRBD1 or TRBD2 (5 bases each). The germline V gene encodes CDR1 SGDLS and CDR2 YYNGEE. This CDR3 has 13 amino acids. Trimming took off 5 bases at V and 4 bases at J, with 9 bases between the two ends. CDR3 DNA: TGTGCCAGCAGGAGGGGTCCCACCGGGGAGCTGTTTTTT. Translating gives CASRRGPTGELFF. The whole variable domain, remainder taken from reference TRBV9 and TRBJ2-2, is DSGVTQTPKHLITATGQRVTLRCSPRSGDLSVYWYQQSLDQGLQFLIQYYNGEERAKGNILERFSAQQFPDLHSELNLSSLELGDSALYFCASRRGPTGELFFGEGSRLTVL.